This paragraph covers one T cell receptor (beta chain) sequence. The antigen is unknown. The entry originates in a study of cytomegalovirus exposure and HLA in healthy donors. Points from the study as a whole: The classifier, whose performance was assessed in both the original and validation cohorts, reportedly diagnosed cytomegalovirus status with high specificity and sensitivity.

Primers for the PCR totalled 60 Vbeta and 13 Jbeta. TCRdb's table, derived via immunoSEQ multiplex PCR, lists solely in-frame clones and lacks some. There are 150,000 to 200,000 clones in the sample; over 75% occur only once, and approximately 0.23% lies in the top ten. Material for sequencing was PBMCs. The clonotype originates from a girl in the first two years of life in good health and CMV-seronegative.

CDR3 region: CASRLVRGASGYTF. In nucleotides, the CDR3 is TGTGCCAGCCGCCTAGTACGGGGGGCGTCTGGCTACACCTTC. The rearrangement uses TRBV6-5 and TRBJ1-2; a possible D gene is TRBD1 (6 bases). CDR1 is MNHEY and CDR2 is SVGAGI in the germline V gene. There are 14 residues in the CDR3. Trimming removed 8 bases from V and 7 bases from J, with 20 bases in between.